The next 9 T cell receptor beta chains were all read from a single sample in a study of blood T cell repertoires in COVID-19. Clones were read by immunoSEQ multiplex PCR, and TCRdb kept only the in-frame ones, dropping some. Found here are more than 85,000 clones, approximately 90% of them singletons; the top ten hold under 2%. The specimen sequenced was peripheral blood. The origin of the receptors is a man in his 60s with acute or convalescent COVID-19.

On this clone itself: The junction differs from germline at one of its ends, possibly a read error. The rearrangement links TRBV7-7 to TRBJ1-5; no clear D gene. The CDR3 length is 15 residues. Germline values: CDR1 SSHAT, CDR2 FNYEAQ (reference sequence). The CDR3 region has the DNA TGTGCTAGCAGCGACGTTGGGCAGCTCAATCAGCCCCAGCATTTT. Translated: CASSDVGQLNQPQHF.

This clone was counted a single time. This rearrangement joins TRBV4-3 to TRBJ2-2; the D gene is possibly TRBD2 (6 bases). Deletions cut 2 bases from V and 0 bases from J, with 10 bases between. The CDR3 is 16 residues long. Germline V gives CDR1 LGHNA, CDR2 YSLEER. CDR3 amino acids: CASSQSEGPNTGELFF. CDR3 sequence (DNA): TGCGCCAGCAGCCAATCGGAGGGGCCGAACACCGGGGAGCTGTTTTTT.

J is TRBJ2-7 and V is TRBV4-2; D is unclear. V lost 0 bases to trimming and J lost 5 bases, with 5 bases between them. CDR3 length: 12 residues. Germline CDR1 is LGHNA and CDR2 is YNFKEQ. CDR3: CASSQDADEQYF. Written as DNA, the CDR3 is TGTGCCAGCAGCCAAGATGCGGACGAGCAGTACTTC.

V usage is TRBV11-2 and J usage is TRBJ2-7; perhaps TRBD2 as D (7 bases). The CDR3 is 13 residues long. The V end was cut by 1 base, the J end by 6 bases, with 10 bases between. The germline V gene encodes CDR1 SGHAT and CDR2 FQNNGV. This chain's CDR3 is CASSLGGGREQYF. CDR3 DNA: TGTGCCAGCAGCTTAGGGGGGGGGCGCGAGCAGTACTTC.

The chain joins TRBV6-5 to TRBJ1-6, with 11 bases fitting TRBD1. The ends lost 6 bases at V and 5 bases at J; junction bases unmatched: 3. This CDR3 spans 15 amino acids. Germline assignment: CDR1 MNHEY and CDR2 SVGAGI. CDR3 in DNA: TGTGCCAGCAGGAGGACAGGGGGCAATAATTCACCCCTCCACTTT. Amino acid sequence: CASRRTGGNNSPLHF.

CDR3 region: CASSIGGNTQYF. CDR3 nucleotides: TGTGCCAGTAGTATCGGGGGTAATACGCAGTATTTT. The chain recombines TRBV19 with TRBJ2-3, with D possibly TRBD2 on 6 matching bases. This CDR3 comprises 12 residues. V was clipped by 3 bases and J by 7 bases, with 8 bases between them. Per the germline V gene, CDR1 is LNHDA and CDR2 is SQIVND (reference sequence).

Only one count was recorded for this clone. This rearrangement joins TRBV4-2 to TRBJ2-1; 8 nucleotides line up with TRBD1. The CDR3 has 13 amino acids. Germline CDR1 reads LGHNA; CDR2 reads YNFKEQ. Trimming at V came to 4 bases and at J to 10 bases, leaving 6 bases not matched to a gene. The CDR3 region has the DNA TGTGCCAGCAGCCGCGGACAGGGAGTCGAGCAGTTCTTC. Translation: CASSRGQGVEQFF.

The chain employs TRBV10-3 and TRBJ2-5; the match to TRBD2 covers 11 bases. Germline V lookup: CDR1 ENHRY, CDR2 SYGVKD. The CDR3 runs 15 residues. V shed 6 bases and J 3 bases; nucleotides not matched to a gene: 6. CDR3 bases: TGTGCCATCAGCGTAGCGGGAGGGCTGGAAGAGACCCAGTACTTC. Translation: CAISVAGGLEETQYF.

CDR3 nucleotide sequence: TGTGCCAGCAGCCAAGGGGCAGGAGGATATGGCTACACCTTC. This sequence encodes CASSQGAGGYGYTF. This rearrangement joins TRBV3-1 (or the pseudogene TRBV3-2) to TRBJ1-2; no definite D call. The V gene's germline CDR1 is LGHDT and CDR2 YNNKEL (reference sequence). Trimming pared 1 base from V and 5 bases from J, leaving 11 bases between. This CDR3 region has 14 residues.